This TCR beta chain was sequenced during a study of blood T cell repertoires in COVID-19. This CDR3 comprises 14 residues. The J segment lost 5 bases and the V segment lost 4 bases, leaving 4 bases of the junction unmatched. Germline V gene data show CDR1 as SGHAT and CDR2 as FQNNGV. The method was immunoSEQ multiplex PCR; TCRdb's version includes in-frame clones alone and lacks a portion of them. This repertoire shows 140,000 or so clones, 85% found once; its top ten account for around 6.2%. Each recovered donor of Cohort 3 presented with two negative PCRs, clearance, or symptom resolution. The source is a woman in her 40s who had recovered from COVID-19. The specimen sequenced was PBMCs or T cells enriched from blood (not recorded which). The chain combines TRBV11-2 with TRBJ1-1; 10 bases are a match to TRBD1. The CDR3 reads CASSWGQGWTEAFF. The CDR3 bases are TGTGCCAGCAGCTGGGGACAGGGGTGGACTGAAGCTTTCTTT.